This TCR beta chain was captured by sequencing in a study of T cell responses to AZD1222 COVID-19 vaccine. About the research overall: Second-dose intervals near 4 or 12 weeks were combined.

General study findings and limits: The CD4 TCRs associated with vaccination extended across spike and predominated at 160-218 and 743-854.

In regard to this clone: Antigen: not known.

The table came from immunoSEQ multiplex PCR; TCRdb's copy has only in-frame clones and leaves some out. The sample shows 120,000 or so clones, less than 95% of them seen only once. The V gene lost 5 bases and the J gene lost 2 bases, with 7 bases spanning the gap. The CDR3 extends over 11 amino acids. The germline CDR1 and CDR2 sequences are DFQATT and SNEGSKA (reference sequence). This sequence originates from an adult in good health. This chain links TRBV20-1 with TRBJ2-7, with D unresolved. The specimen was peripheral blood, collected on day 0 of AZD1222 vaccination. The CDR3 coding sequence is TGCAGTGCTCGACGGACCTACGAGCAGTACTTC. Protein product: CSARRTYEQYF.